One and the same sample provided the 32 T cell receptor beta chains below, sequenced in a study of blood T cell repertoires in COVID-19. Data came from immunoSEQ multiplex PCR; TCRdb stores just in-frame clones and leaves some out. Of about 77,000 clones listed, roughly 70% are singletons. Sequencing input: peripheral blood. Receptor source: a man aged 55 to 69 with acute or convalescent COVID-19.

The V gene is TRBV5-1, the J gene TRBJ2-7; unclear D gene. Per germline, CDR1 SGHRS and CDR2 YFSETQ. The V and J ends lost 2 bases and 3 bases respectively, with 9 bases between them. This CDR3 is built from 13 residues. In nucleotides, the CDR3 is TGCGCCAGCAGCTTCCAACCAGACTACGAGCAGTACTTC. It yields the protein CASSFQPDYEQYF.

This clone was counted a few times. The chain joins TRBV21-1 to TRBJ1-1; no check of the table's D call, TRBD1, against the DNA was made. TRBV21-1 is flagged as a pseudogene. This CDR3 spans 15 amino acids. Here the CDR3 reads CASIPDRGRKVEAFF. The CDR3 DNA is TGTGCCAGCATCCCGGACAGGGGTCGTAAAGTTGAAGCTTTCTTT.

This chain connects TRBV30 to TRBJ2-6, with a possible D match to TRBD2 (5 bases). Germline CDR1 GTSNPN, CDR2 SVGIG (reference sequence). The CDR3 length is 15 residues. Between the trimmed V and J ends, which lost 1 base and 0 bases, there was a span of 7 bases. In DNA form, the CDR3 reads TGTGCCTGGAGTGCCCGGGACTCTGGGGCCAACGTCCTGACTTTC. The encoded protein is CAWSARDSGANVLTF. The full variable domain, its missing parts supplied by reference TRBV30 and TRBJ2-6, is SQTIHQWPATLVQPVGSPLSLECTVEGTSNPNLYWYRQAAGRGLQLLFYSVGIGQISSEVPQNLSASRPQDRQFILSSKKLLLSDSGFYLCAWSARDSGANVLTFGAGSRLTVL.

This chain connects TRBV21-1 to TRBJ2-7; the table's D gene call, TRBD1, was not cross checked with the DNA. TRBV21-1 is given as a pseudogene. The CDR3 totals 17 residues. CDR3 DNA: TGTGCCAGCAGGAACCCTCCGGGACAAAACTTGTCCTACGAGCAGTACGTC. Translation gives CASRNPPGQNLSYEQYV.

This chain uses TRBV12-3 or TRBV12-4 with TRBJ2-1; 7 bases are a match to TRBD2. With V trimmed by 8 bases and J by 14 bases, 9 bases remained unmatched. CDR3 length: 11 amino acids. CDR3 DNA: TGTGCCAGCCGGACTAGAAGTAAAAAGTTCTTC. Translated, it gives CASRTRSKKFF.

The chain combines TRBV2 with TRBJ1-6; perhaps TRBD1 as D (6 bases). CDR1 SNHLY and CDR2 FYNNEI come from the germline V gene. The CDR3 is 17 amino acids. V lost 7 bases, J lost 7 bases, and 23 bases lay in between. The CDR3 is CASTDVRGPFGNSPLHF. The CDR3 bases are TGTGCCAGCACCGACGTCAGGGGACCCTTTGGCAATTCACCCCTCCACTTT.

CDR3 nucleotide sequence: TGTGCCAGCAGCTTAGAGGGACTACGAGGGAATGAGCAGTTCTTC. The encoded protein is CASSLEGLRGNEQFF. The chain couples TRBV11-3 to TRBJ2-1, with 7 bases that match TRBD2. Losses at the gene ends were 0 bases for V and 7 bases for J; bases not matched to a gene: 6. In germline, CDR1 is SGHNT, CDR2 YENEEA. CDR3 size: 15 residues.

As DNA, the CDR3 is TGTGCCAGCGCTCTGGGCGGGAGAGGCCATGAGCAGTTCTTC. This sequence encodes CASALGGRGHEQFF. V and J are TRBV28 and TRBJ2-1; 7 nucleotides align to TRBD2. J was trimmed by 8 bases and V by 8 bases; bases with no gene match: 12. The CDR3 covers 14 residues. CDR1 and CDR2 (germline): MDHEN, SYDVKM.

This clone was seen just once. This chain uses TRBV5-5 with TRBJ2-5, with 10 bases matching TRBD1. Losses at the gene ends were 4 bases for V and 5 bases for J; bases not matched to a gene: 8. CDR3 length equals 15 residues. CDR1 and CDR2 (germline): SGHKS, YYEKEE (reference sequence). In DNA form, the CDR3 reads TGTGCCAGCAGCCCGGGACAGGGGTTCCAGGAGACCCAGTACTTC. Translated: CASSPGQGFQETQYF.

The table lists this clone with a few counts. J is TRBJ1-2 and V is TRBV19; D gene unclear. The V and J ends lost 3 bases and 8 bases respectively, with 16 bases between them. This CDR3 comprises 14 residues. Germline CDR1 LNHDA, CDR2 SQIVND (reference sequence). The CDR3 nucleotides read TGTGCCAGTAGTATTGTCCGGGGAGGAGAAGGCTACACCTTC. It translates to CASSIVRGGEGYTF.

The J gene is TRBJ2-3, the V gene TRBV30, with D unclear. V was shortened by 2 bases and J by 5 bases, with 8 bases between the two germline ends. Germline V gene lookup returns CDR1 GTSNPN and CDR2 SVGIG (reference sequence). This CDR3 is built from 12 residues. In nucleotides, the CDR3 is TGTGCCTGGAGTCTTAGTTTAGATACGCAGTATTTT. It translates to CAWSLSLDTQYF.

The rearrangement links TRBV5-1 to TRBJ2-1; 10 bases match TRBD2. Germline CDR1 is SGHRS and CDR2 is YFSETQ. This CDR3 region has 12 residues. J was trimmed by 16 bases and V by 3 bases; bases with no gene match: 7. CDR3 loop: CASSSERGGNFF. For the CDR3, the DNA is TGCGCCAGCAGCTCCGAGCGGGGGGGCAATTTCTTC.

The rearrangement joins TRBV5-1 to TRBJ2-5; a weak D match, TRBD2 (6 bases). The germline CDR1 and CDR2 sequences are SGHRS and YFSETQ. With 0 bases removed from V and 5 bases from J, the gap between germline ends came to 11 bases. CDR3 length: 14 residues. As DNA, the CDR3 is TGCGCCAGCAGCTTGGTAGGAGGGGTTGAGACCCAGTACTTC. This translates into CASSLVGGVETQYF.

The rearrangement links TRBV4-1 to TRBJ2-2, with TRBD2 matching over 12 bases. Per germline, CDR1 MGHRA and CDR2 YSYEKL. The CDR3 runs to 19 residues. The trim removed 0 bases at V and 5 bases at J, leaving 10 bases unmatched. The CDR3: CASSQDLLAGGVSTGELFF. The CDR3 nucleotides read TGCGCCAGCAGCCAAGACCTACTAGCGGGGGGCGTATCTACCGGGGAGCTGTTTTTT.

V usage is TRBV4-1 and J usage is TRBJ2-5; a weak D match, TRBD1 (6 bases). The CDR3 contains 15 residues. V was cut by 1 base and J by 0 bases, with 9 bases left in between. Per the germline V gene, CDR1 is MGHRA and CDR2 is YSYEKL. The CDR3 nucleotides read TGCGCCAGCAGCCAAGCAACAGGGAACCAAGAGACCCAGTACTTC. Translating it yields CASSQATGNQETQYF.

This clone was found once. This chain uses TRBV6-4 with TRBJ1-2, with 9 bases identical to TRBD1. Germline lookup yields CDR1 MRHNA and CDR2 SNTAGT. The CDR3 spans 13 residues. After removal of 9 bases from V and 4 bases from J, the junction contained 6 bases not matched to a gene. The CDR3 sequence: CASSQGASYGYTF. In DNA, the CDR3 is TGTGCCAGTTCACAGGGGGCAAGCTATGGCTACACCTTC.

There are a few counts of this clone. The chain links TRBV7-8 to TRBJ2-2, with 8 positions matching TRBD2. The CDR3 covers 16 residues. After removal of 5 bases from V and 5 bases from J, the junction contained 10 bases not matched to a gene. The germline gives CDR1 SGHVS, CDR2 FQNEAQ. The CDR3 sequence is CASSGRAGVGTGELFF. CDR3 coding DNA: TGTGCCAGCAGCGGCCGAGCGGGAGTCGGTACCGGGGAGCTGTTTTTT.

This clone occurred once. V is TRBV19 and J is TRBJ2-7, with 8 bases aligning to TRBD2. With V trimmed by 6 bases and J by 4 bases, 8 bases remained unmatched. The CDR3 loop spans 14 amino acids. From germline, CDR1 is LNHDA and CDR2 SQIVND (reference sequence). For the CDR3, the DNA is TGTGCCAGTAGCTCAGGGCGGGAGGCTTACGAGCAGTACTTC. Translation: CASSSGREAYEQYF.

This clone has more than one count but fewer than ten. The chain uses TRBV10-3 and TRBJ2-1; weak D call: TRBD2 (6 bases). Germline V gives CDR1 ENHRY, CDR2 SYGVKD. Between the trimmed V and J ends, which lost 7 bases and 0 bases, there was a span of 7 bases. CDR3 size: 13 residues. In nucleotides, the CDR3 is TGTGCCATCAAGGAGGGCTCCTACAATGAGCAGTTCTTC. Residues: CAIKEGSYNEQFF.

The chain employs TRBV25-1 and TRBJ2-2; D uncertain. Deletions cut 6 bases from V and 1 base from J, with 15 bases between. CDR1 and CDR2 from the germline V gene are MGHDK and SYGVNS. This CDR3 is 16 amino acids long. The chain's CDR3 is CASRDTRAGNTGELFF. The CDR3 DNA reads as TGTGCCAGCAGGGATACGCGAGCAGGGAACACCGGGGAGCTGTTTTTT.

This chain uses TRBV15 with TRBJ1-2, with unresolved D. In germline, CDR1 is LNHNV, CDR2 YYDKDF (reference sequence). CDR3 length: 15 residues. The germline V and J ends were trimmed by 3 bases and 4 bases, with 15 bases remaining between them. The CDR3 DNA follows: TGTGCCACCAGCAGTGATTTCCCGGGGATCTATGGCTACACCTTC. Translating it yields CATSSDFPGIYGYTF. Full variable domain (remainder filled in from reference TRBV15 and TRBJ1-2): DAMVIQNPRYQVTQFGKPVTLSCSQTLNHNVMYWYQQKSSQAPKLLFHYYDKDFNNEADTPDNFQSRRPNTSFCFLDIRSPGLGDTAMYLCATSSDFPGIYGYTFGSGTRLTVV.

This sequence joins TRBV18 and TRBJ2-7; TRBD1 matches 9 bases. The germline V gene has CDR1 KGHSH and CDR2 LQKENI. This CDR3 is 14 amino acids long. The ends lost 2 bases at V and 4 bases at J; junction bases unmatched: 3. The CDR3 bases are TGTGCCAGCTCACCAACAGGACAGGGGTACGAGCAGTACTTC. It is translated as CASSPTGQGYEQYF.

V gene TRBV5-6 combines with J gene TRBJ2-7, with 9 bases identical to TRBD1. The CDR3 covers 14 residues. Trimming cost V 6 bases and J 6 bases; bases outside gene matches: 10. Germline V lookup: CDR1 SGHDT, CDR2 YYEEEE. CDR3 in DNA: TGTGCCAGCAACTTTGGGACAGGGACCGCCGAGCAGTACGTC. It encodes CASNFGTGTAEQYV.

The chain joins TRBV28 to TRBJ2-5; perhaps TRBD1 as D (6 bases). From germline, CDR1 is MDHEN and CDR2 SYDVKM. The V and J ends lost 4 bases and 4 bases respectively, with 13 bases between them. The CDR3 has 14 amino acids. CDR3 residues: CASSSTGIRETQYF. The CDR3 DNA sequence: TGTGCCAGCAGTTCTACAGGGATCAGAGAGACCCAGTACTTC.

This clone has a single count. CDR3 in amino acids: CASSRTGTTGYEQYF. In DNA, the CDR3 is TGTGCCAGTAGTAGAACCGGGACTACGGGGTACGAGCAGTACTTC. The rearrangement joins TRBV19 to TRBJ2-7; 7 bases match TRBD2. Losses at the gene ends were 4 bases for V and 4 bases for J; bases not matched to a gene: 10. The CDR3 extends over 15 amino acids. CDR1 LNHDA and CDR2 SQIVND come from the germline V gene (reference sequence).

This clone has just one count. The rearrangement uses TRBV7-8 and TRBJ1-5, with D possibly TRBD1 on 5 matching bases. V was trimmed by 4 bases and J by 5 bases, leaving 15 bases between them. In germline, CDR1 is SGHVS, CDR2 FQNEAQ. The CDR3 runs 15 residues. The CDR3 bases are TGTGCCAGCAGCTCCAGGGCAGGTACACATCAGCCCCAGCATTTT. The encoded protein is CASSSRAGTHQPQHF.

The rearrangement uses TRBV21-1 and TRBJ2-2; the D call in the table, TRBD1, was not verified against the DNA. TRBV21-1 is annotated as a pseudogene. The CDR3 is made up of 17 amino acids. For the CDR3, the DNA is TGTGCCAGCAGCAAAGTTTCGACAGCTAAGTGCACCGGGGAGCTGTTTTTT. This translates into CASSKVSTAKCTGELFF.

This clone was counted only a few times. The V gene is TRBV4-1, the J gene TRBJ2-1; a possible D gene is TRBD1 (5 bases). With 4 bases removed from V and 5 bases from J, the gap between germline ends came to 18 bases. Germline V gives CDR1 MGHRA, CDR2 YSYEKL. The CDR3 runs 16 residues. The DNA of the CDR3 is TGCGCCAGCAGCCCCCCTAGGGTGGGGCAGGACAATGAGCAGTTCTTC. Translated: CASSPPRVGQDNEQFF.

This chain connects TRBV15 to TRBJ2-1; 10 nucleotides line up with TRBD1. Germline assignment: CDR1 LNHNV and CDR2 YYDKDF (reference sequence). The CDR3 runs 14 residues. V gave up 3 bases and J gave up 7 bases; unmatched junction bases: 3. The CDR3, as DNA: TGTGCCACCAGCAGGGACAGGGGGAGTAATGAGCAGTTCTTC. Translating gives CATSRDRGSNEQFF.

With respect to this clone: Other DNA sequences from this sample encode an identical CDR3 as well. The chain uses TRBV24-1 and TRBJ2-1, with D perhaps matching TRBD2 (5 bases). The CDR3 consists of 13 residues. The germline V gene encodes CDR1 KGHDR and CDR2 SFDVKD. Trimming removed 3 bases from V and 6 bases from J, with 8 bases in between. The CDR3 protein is CATSDLEGNEQFF. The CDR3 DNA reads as TGTGCCACCAGTGATCTAGAGGGCAATGAGCAGTTCTTC.

In DNA, the CDR3 is TGTGCCAGCAGCTTAAAGGGGGGGGTTTCCACAGATACGCAGTATTTT. It yields the protein CASSLKGGVSTDTQYF. The chain carries TRBV7-9 and TRBJ2-3; a possible D gene is TRBD2 (7 bases). Trimming stripped 2 bases from V and 2 bases from J, with 14 bases between. Germline lookup yields CDR1 SEHNR and CDR2 FQNEAQ (reference sequence). The CDR3 totals 16 residues.

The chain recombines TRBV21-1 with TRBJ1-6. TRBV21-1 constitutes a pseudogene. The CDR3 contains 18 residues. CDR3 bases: TGTGCCAGCAGCAAACCCTGGGCAGTAGGAGGTGTAAATTCACCCCTCCACTTT. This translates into CASSKPWAVGGVNSPLHF.